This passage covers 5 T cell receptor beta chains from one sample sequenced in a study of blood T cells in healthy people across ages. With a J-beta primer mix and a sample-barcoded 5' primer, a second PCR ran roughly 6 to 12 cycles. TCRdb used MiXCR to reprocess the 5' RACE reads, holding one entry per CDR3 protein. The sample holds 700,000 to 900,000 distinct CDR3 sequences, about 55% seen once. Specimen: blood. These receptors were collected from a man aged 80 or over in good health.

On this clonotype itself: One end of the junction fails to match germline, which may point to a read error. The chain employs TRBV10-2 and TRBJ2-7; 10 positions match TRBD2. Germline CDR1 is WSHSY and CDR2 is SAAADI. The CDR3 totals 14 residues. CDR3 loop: CASGALAGDYEQYF. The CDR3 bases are TGTGCCAGCGGAGCGCTAGCGGGAGACTACGAGCAGTACTTC.

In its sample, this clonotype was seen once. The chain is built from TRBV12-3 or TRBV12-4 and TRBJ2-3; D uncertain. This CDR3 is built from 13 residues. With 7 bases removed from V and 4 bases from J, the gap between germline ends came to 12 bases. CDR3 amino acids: CASTRLLADTQYF. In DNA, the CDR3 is TGTGCCAGCACCCGATTGCTCGCAGATACGCAGTATTTT.

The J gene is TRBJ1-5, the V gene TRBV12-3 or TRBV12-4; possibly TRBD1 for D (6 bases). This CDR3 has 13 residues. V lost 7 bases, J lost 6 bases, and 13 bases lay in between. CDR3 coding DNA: TGTGCCAGCAACCTGTTACAGGGTCAGCCCCAGCATTTT. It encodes CASNLLQGQPQHF.

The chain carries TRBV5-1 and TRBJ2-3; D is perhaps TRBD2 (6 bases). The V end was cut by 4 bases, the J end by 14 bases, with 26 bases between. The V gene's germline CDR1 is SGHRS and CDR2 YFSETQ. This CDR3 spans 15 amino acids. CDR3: CASSPDGDSLGYAYF. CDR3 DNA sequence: TGCGCCAGCAGCCCGGATGGGGACTCCCTCGGATACGCGTATTTT.

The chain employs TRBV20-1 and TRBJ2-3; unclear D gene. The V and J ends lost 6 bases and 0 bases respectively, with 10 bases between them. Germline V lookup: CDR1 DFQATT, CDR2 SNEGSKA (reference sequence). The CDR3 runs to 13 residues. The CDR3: CSARAASTDTQYF. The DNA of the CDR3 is TGCAGTGCGCGAGCAGCTAGCACAGATACGCAGTATTTT.